This TCR beta chain was observed in a study of blood T cell repertoires in COVID-19. Study overall: Sample material is recorded as cDNA or gDNA derived from T cells, B-cell-depleted T cells, or PBMCs.

Clones were sequenced by immunoSEQ multiplex PCR, and TCRdb holds only the in-frame ones, with some missing. The sample lists about 200,000 clones, 80% to 90% occurring once. The CDR3 has 17 amino acids. Germline CDR1 SGHDN, CDR2 FVKESK. V lost 0 bases and J 3 bases, leaving 12 bases between the germline ends. This clone was observed a handful of times. The sequenced sample was peripheral blood. The V call is TRBV14, the J call TRBJ2-6, with D unresolved. This receptor was taken from a man in his sixties with acute or convalescent COVID-19. As DNA, the CDR3 is TGTGCCAGCAGCCAAGATCTTGGTGCGTATGGGGCCAACGTCCTGACTTTC. This codes for CASSQDLGAYGANVLTF.